A selection of T cell receptor beta chains follows, all from one sample in a study of T cell clones after liver transplantation. Assay: immunoSEQ multiplex PCR; the TCRdb copy retains only in-frame clones and omits some. The sample includes tens of thousands of clones, roughly 85% of them seen just once. Here the sequenced sample was CD4+ T cells from blood, taken at the 22-month timepoint. Every receptor here comes from a human patient who received a liver transplant. Some T cells may trace back to the graft donor. Each CDR3 is given with its conserved first and last residue. D genes are given only for firm matches. A row's size may be missing; if present it is once, few, many or a size class.

>15|.|TRBJ2-7|.|TRBV27
TGTGCCAGCAGTCCCCTCCAGGGGATCTCGTACGAGCAGTACTTC
CASSPLQGISYEQYF
>14|once|TRBJ2-3|.|TRBV5-4
TGTGCCAGCAGTTCGAGGGGGAGCACAGATACGCAGTATTTT
CASSSRGSTDTQYF
>12|once|TRBJ2-5|.|TRBV29-1
TGCAGCGCCACGGGGCTAGGCGAGACCCAGTACTTC
CSATGLGETQYF
>13|.|TRBJ1-2|TRBD1|TRBV27
TGTGCCAGCAGTACCACAGGGGTAAATGGCTACACCTTC
CASSTTGVNGYTF
>14|.|TRBJ2-2|.|TRBV6-1
TGTGCCAGCAGGGGGACAAGAAACACCGGGGAGCTGTTTTTT
CASRGTRNTGELFF
>16|few|TRBJ2-7|TRBD1|TRBV19
TGTGCCAGTAGTCCGTTTACAGGGGGCGGTCGGGACGAGCAGTACTTC
CASSPFTGGGRDEQYF
>14|.|TRBJ2-5|TRBD2|TRBV7-2
TGTGCCAGCAGCTTCGGCGGGAGTAAAGAGACCCAGTACTTC
CASSFGGSKETQYF
>16|.|TRBJ1-2|.|TRBV7-2
TGTGCCAGCAGCCTGGGGCAGGGTCTATCCTTTGATGGCTACACCTTC
CASSLGQGLSFDGYTF
>15|.|TRBJ2-2|.|TRBV7-2
TGTGCCAGCAGCCGCGGAGGGGGCGCAAACGGGGAGCTGTTTTTT
CASSRGGGANGELFF
>14|.|TRBJ2-2|TRBD1|TRBV7-3
TGTGCCAGCAGCTCGAGACAGGGTGGCGGGGAGCTGTTTTTT
CASSSRQGGGELFF
>13|.|TRBJ1-1|.|TRBV12-5
TGTGCTAGTCTAAATGAGATGAACACTGAAGCTTTCTTT
CASLNEMNTEAFF
>13|.|TRBJ1-2|.|TRBV27
TGTGCCAGCAGTCCTGACAGGCTCTATGGCTACACCTTC
CASSPDRLYGYTF
>14|.|TRBJ1-5|.|TRBV6-1
TGTGCCAGCATGCTACAGACGAACAATCAGCCCCAGCATTTT
CASMLQTNNQPQHF
>12|.|TRBJ2-3|.|TRBV15
TGTGCCACCAGCAGTACACAGGATACGCAGTATTTT
CATSSTQDTQYF
>21|.|TRBJ2-1|TRBD2|TRBV4-1
TGCGCCAGCAGCCAAGATCGTCCGTTGATCGCCGGGACTAGCGGGGGAAGTGAGCAGTTCTTC
CASSQDRPLIAGTSGGSEQFF
>12|.|TRBJ1-4|.|TRBV11-2
TGTGCCAGCAGACAGGGTAATGAAAAACTGTTTTTT
CASRQGNEKLFF
>17|.|TRBJ1-4|TRBD1|TRBV5-5
TGTGCCAGCAGCCCACGGACAGGGGACGCAACTAATGAAAAACTGTTTTTT
CASSPRTGDATNEKLFF
>15|.|TRBJ2-1|.|TRBV6-6
TGTGCCAGCAGTAGGACAGGGAGCGGGGACAATGAGCAGTTCTTC
CASSRTGSGDNEQFF
>13|.|TRBJ2-1|.|TRBV2
TGTGCCAGCAGTGTTGCTCCGGACTCGATATTCCTCTTC
CASSVAPDSIFLF
>15|.|TRBJ1-1|TRBD1|TRBV28
TGTGCCAGCAGTTTAGGAGACAGGGGGAACACTGAAGCTTTCTTT
CASSLGDRGNTEAFF
>12|.|TRBJ1-1|.|TRBV6-5
TGTGCCAGCACCTCACAGTTCACTGAAGCTTTCTTT
CASTSQFTEAFF
>15|.|TRBJ2-1|TRBD2|TRBV11-3
TGTGCCAGCAGCCCGGGGGGGAGCTCGCTGCGTGAGCAGTTCTTC
CASSPGGSSLREQFF
>13|.|TRBJ1-1|.|TRBV6-5
TGTGCCAGCAGTTGGGGCAGGGGCACTGAAGCTTTCTTT
CASSWGRGTEAFF
>16|.|TRBJ2-1|TRBD2|TRBV7-2
TGTGCCAGCAGCTCCTCCGGGACTAGCGTTTACAATGAGCAGTTCTTC
CASSSSGTSVYNEQFF
>15|once|TRBJ1-1|.|TRBV4-2
TGTGCCAGCAGCCAAGAAAGACCCGGCGTCCATGAAGCTTTCTTT
CASSQERPGVHEAFF
>15|.|TRBJ2-7|.|TRBV28
TGTGCCAGCAGTCCGCGGACACCACCTTCCTACGAGCAGTACTTC
CASSPRTPPSYEQYF
>15|.|TRBJ2-1|TRBD2|TRBV4-2
TGTGCCAGCAGCTTTAGCGGGGGAGGAGTGCATGAGCAGTTCTTC
CASSFSGGGVHEQFF
>15|.|TRBJ2-2|TRBD1|TRBV19
TGTGCCAGTAGTGTAAGGGGGCAAGGCACCGGGGAGCTGTTTTTT
CASSVRGQGTGELFF
>15|.|TRBJ2-2|TRBD2|TRBV6-6
TGTGCCAGCAGACAACTAGCGGGTGAGACCGGGGAGCTGTTTTTT
CASRQLAGETGELFF
>18|.|TRBJ2-6|TRBD2|TRBV15
TGTGCCACCAGCAGGACTAGCGGGGGGCCTACTGGGGCCAACGTCCTGACTTTC
CATSRTSGGPTGANVLTF
>14|.|TRBJ1-1|.|TRBV2
TGTGCCAGCATACGGGGGCTTGGGAACACTGAAGCTTTCTTT
CASIRGLGNTEAFF
>15|.|TRBJ2-5|TRBD2|TRBV9
TGTGCCAGCAGCGTGACTAGCGGGAACCAAGAGACCCAGTACTTC
CASSVTSGNQETQYF
>13|.|TRBJ1-5|.|TRBV7-3
TGTGCCAGCAGCTTAACGACTAATCAGCCCCAGCATTTT
CASSLTTNQPQHF
>15|once|TRBJ2-2|TRBD1|TRBV27
TGTGCCAGCAGTTTATTCCAGGGGGTCACCGGGGAGCTGTTTTTT
CASSLFQGVTGELFF
>10|.|TRBJ1-1|.|TRBV6-1
TGTGCCAGCAGTTCTATTGAAGCTTTCTTT
CASSSIEAFF
>16|.|TRBJ1-5|.|TRBV6-1
TGTGCCAGCAGTGCGGGCCTTCCGGCGGGCAATCAGCCCCAGCATTTT
CASSAGLPAGNQPQHF
>15|.|TRBJ1-2|.|TRBV18
TGTGCCAGCTCACCCACCACCGGACAGCACTATGGCTACACCTTC
CASSPTTGQHYGYTF
>15|once|TRBJ2-2|TRBD1|TRBV7-9
TGTGCCAGCAGGTCAGGGACAGGCGGAACCGGGGAGCTGTTTTTT
CASRSGTGGTGELFF
>16|few|TRBJ2-3|TRBD2|TRBV6-5
TGTGCCAGCAGTTACTCGAATCGCGGGGGTGCAGATACGCAGTATTTT
CASSYSNRGGADTQYF
>16|.|TRBJ2-3|.|TRBV5-6
TGTGCCAGCAGCTTGTTCTGGCTAACTAGCACAGATACGCAGTATTTT
CASSLFWLTSTDTQYF
>13|few|TRBJ2-7|.|TRBV6-1
TGTGCCAGCAGGGACTGGGAGTACGGCGAGCAGTACTTC
CASRDWEYGEQYF
>11|once|TRBJ2-3|.|TRBV28
TGTGCCAGCAGTTTAACGCATACGCAGTATTTT
CASSLTHTQYF
>14|.|TRBJ2-4|.|TRBV9
TGTGCCAGCAGCGTAGGAGGGGTCAAAAACATTCAGTACTTC
CASSVGGVKNIQYF
>14|.|TRBJ1-1|.|TRBV29-1
TGCAGCGTTGGCAGGGCCTCCGGTGGCACTGAAGCTTTCTTT
CSVGRASGGTEAFF
>14|.|TRBJ2-7|.|TRBV5-1
TGCGCCAGCAGGGGACTCGACCTATCCTACGAGCAGTACTTC
CASRGLDLSYEQYF
>17|once|TRBJ2-1|TRBD1|TRBV11-2
TGTGCCAGCAGCGACAAAAGAGGGCAGGGGGCCCCCGGTGAGCAGTTCTTC
CASSDKRGQGAPGEQFF
>15|.|TRBJ1-5|TRBD1|TRBV19
TGTGCCAGTAGTATCAGGGGGTTAGGTGGCCAGCCCCAGCATTTT
CASSIRGLGGQPQHF
>14|.|TRBJ1-4|.|TRBV6-6
TGTGCCAGCGGTGAGGGGGGGACTAATGAAAAACTGTTTTTT
CASGEGGTNEKLFF
>16|.|TRBJ2-7|.|TRBV5-1
TGCGCCAGCAGCCCGGGCGGCAGCTTACCCTGGGGGGAGCAGTACTTC
CASSPGGSLPWGEQYF
>17|.|TRBJ2-3|TRBD2|TRBV11-3
TGTGCCAGCAGCCTACGCGGGGGGGCCATACCCACAGATACGCAGTATTTT
CASSLRGGAIPTDTQYF
>13|.|TRBJ2-5|TRBD1|TRBV6-1
TGTGCCAGCAAGCTACAGGGGGGAGAGACCCAGTACTTC
CASKLQGGETQYF
>14|.|TRBJ2-3|.|TRBV19
TGTGCCAGTAGTATAGGGTTCGGCACAGATACGCAGTATTTT
CASSIGFGTDTQYF
>15|.|TRBJ2-3|.|TRBV19
TGTGCCAGTAGTCCCTTCCAGGGGAGGACAGATACGCAGTATTTT
CASSPFQGRTDTQYF
>17|.|TRBJ2-7|TRBD1|TRBV15
TGTGCCACCAGCAGTGAAACTCTGGACAGGAGATTCGTCGAGCAGTACTTC
CATSSETLDRRFVEQYF
>15|few|TRBJ1-5|.|TRBV19
TGTGCCAGTAGTAATATCCGGGACCACAATCAGCCCCAGCATTTT
CASSNIRDHNQPQHF
>13|.|TRBJ2-7|.|TRBV6-1
TGTGCCAGCAGTGAGGACTTCCTCTACGAGCAGTACTTC
CASSEDFLYEQYF
>13|once|TRBJ1-2|TRBD1|TRBV19
TGTGCCAGTAACCCACAGGGGTTCTATGGCTACACCTTC
CASNPQGFYGYTF
>14|.|TRBJ2-3|TRBD1|TRBV2
TGTGCCAGCAGTGAGTCACAGGGGCCCACTAGGCAGTATTTT
CASSESQGPTRQYF
>16|.|TRBJ2-3|TRBD2|TRBV5-6
TGTGCCAGCAGCAAAGGACTAGCGGGATGGGGAGATACGCAGTATTTT
CASSKGLAGWGDTQYF
>13|.|TRBJ2-3|.|TRBV4-1
TGCGCCAGCAGCCAAGGCAGAACAGATACGCAGTATTTT
CASSQGRTDTQYF